This T cell receptor beta chain is drawn from a study of OX40 agonist ivuxolimab in advanced cancers. Study in general: There were three patients with partial responses, one having hepatocellular carcinoma and two cutaneous melanoma.

From germline, CDR1 is MNHNS and CDR2 SASEGT. The CDR3 spans 13 residues. Germline trimming cut 8 bases from V and 4 bases from J; bases unmatched to any gene: 3. Regarding this clone: Its antigen remains unidentified.

Findings and limits, study-wide: Clonal expansion was among the lowest in partial responders at 0.1-3.0 mg/kg, especially CD8+. Some patients who did not respond also had low normalized T-cell clonal expansion.

The repertoire was sequenced with immunoSEQ multiplex PCR; TCRdb's copy has only in-frame clones and lacks some. The profile shows around 72,000 clones, roughly nine tenths of them singletons. The chain couples TRBV6-1 to TRBJ2-5; 11 positions agree with TRBD2. This sequence was found in an adult with an advanced solid tumor such as melanoma, head and neck, liver or kidney cancer. The material sequenced was CD4+ or CD8+ T cells sorted from blood, taken in a trial of the OX40 agonist ivuxolimab. CDR3 DNA sequence: TGTGCCAGCGAGGGACTAGCGGCAGAGACCCAGTACTTC. This encodes CASEGLAAETQYF.